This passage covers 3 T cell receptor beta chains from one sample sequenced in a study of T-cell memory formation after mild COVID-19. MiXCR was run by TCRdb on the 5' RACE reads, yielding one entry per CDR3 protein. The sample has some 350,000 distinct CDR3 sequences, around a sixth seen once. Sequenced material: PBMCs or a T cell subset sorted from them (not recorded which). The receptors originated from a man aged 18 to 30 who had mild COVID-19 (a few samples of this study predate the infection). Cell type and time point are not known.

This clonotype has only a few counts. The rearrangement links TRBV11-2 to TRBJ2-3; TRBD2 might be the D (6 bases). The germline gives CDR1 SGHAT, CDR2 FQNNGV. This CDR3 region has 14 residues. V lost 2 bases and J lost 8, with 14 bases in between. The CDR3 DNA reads TGTGCCAGCAGCTTAAGGCTTACGGAGGGTACGCAGTATTTT. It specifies CASSLRLTEGTQYF. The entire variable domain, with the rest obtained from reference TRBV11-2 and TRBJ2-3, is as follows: EAGVAQSPRYKIIEKRQSVAFWCNPISGHATLYWYQQILGQGPKLLIQFQNNGVVDDSQLPKDRFSAERLKGVDSTLKIQPAKLEDSAVYLCASSLRLTEGTQYFGPGTRLTVL.

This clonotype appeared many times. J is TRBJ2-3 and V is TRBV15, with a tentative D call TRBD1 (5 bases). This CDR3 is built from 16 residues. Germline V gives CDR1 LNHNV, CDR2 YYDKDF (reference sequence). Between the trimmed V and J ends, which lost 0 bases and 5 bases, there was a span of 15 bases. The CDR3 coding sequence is TGTGCCACCAGCAGAGATAAGGGGCGCATTATAGATACGCAGTATTTT. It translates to CATSRDKGRIIDTQYF.

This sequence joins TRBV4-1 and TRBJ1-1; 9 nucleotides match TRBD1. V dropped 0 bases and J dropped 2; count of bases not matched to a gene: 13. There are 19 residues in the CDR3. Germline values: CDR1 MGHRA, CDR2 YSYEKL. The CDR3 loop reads CASSQDPTRGTGKNTEAFF. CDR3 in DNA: TGCGCCAGCAGCCAAGACCCAACGCGCGGGACAGGGAAAAACACTGAAGCTTTCTTT.